This T cell receptor (beta chain) came from a study of cytomegalovirus exposure and HLA in healthy donors. Study-level results: Altogether, some 170 TCR beta chains were recorded as cytomegalovirus-associated. The analysis excluded some indistinguishable V segments, including TRBV6-2 and TRBV6-3. In vitro experiments confirmed that three CMV-associated chains were specific for CMV antigens.

The CDR3 is 15 amino acids. Per the germline V gene, CDR1 is MDHEN and CDR2 is SYDVKM. V lost 5 bases, J lost 6 bases, and 17 bases lay in between. The PCR employed 60 Vbeta primers together with 13 Jbeta primers. TCRdb's table, derived via immunoSEQ multiplex PCR, lists solely in-frame clones and lacks some. The data show roughly 110,000 clones, with around three quarters seen just once and about 2.7% held by the top ten. Concerning this clone: Its antigen is unknown.

This sequence joins TRBV28 and TRBJ2-1, with D tentatively TRBD1 (8 bases). The sample comprised PBMCs. This sequence was found in a woman between 18 and 29 years old in good health and CMV-seropositive. This CDR3 is CASSRPGGGSNEQFF. The CDR3 region has the DNA TGTGCCAGCAGTCGGCCAGGGGGCGGGAGCAATGAGCAGTTCTTC.